These 2 T cell receptor beta chains were sequenced from one sample in a study of neurological immune-mediated disorders. In TCRdb, the 5' RACE reads were re-called with MiXCR into one record per CDR3 protein. The table lists around 30,000 distinct CDR3 sequences, about 15% of them singletons. The time point is: technical triplicate 3. The sequencing sample was made of CD4+ T cells from blood. The source of these receptors is a female donor with HTLV-1-associated myelopathy (HAM/TSP).

This clonotype was counted many times. The chain couples TRBV20-1 to TRBJ2-3, with D possibly matching TRBD2 (6 bases). CDR1 and CDR2 from the germline V gene are DFQATT and SNEGSKA (reference sequence). The length of the CDR3 is 15 residues. Trimming left V 5 bases short and J 2 bases short, with 17 bases between. The CDR3 bases are TGCAGTGCTCCCCTAGGTGGCGGGGCCACAGATACGCAGTATTTT. Translated, it gives CSAPLGGGATDTQYF.

This clonotype was observed many times. The V and J genes are TRBV7-3 and TRBJ2-7, with TRBD2 as a possible D gene (5 bases). The CDR3 covers 14 residues. CDR1 is SGHTA and CDR2 is FQGTGA in the germline V gene. V dropped 5 bases and J dropped 7 bases, with 18 bases sitting between them. The DNA for the CDR3 is TGTGCCAGCAGCCGCGGACTGGGGTCCGGGGAGCAGTACTTC. Its translation is CASSRGLGSGEQYF.